The 11 T cell receptor beta chains given below trace back to one sample, sequenced in a study of T cells in tumors after PD-1 blockade. Measured with immunoSEQ multiplex PCR; TCRdb has only the in-frame clones, and not every one. The sample has some 25,000 clones, around four fifths seen once; the top ten hold around 10%. Sequences were derived from PBMCs, sampled after anti-PD-1 treatment. Source of these receptors: a human donor with basal cell carcinoma.

The J gene is TRBJ1-3, the V gene TRBV6-6, with TRBD1 as a possible D gene (5 bases). V was shortened by 2 bases and J by 3 bases, with 14 bases between the two germline ends. CDR3 size: 16 residues. Looked up from germline, CDR1 is MNHNY and CDR2 is SVGAGI (reference sequence). CDR3 bases: TGTGCCAGCAGTTACGCTGGGGGAGCGGATGGAAACACCATATATTTT. Its translation is CASSYAGGADGNTIYF.

The count of this clone is one. V gene TRBV19 combines with J gene TRBJ2-3; a weak D match, TRBD1 (5 bases). Germline loops: CDR1 LNHDA, CDR2 SQIVND (reference sequence). The V and J ends lost 3 bases and 3 bases respectively, with 13 bases between them. The CDR3 is made up of 15 amino acids. The CDR3 loop is CASSMGGRTTDTQYF. CDR3 nucleotides: TGTGCCAGTAGTATGGGTGGACGGACAACAGATACGCAGTATTTT.

The chain couples TRBV7-6 to TRBJ1-2; 7 bases line up with TRBD1. J gave up 2 bases and V 5 bases, and 8 bases lay outside the gene matches. The CDR3 contains 15 residues. The germline gives CDR1 SGHVS, CDR2 FNYEAQ. DNA of the CDR3: TGTGCCAGCAGCCCACTGAACAGGGGAAACTATGGCTACACCTTC. This codes for CASSPLNRGNYGYTF.

The chain has TRBV11-2 and TRBJ2-7, with 7 bases that match TRBD2. With V trimmed by 0 bases and J by 3 bases, 14 bases remained unmatched. CDR1 and CDR2 (germline): SGHAT, FQNNGV. The CDR3 has 18 amino acids. CDR3 nucleotide sequence: TGTGCCAGCAGCTTAGAGTTGTCTATCGGGACTATTAACTACGAGCAGTACTTC. Its protein product is CASSLELSIGTINYEQYF.

The gene calls are TRBV5-1 and TRBJ2-7, with D perhaps matching TRBD2 (7 bases). Germline lookup yields CDR1 SGHRS and CDR2 YFSETQ. CDR3 length: 14 amino acids. V shed 3 bases and J shed 6 bases, with 16 bases lying between them. The CDR3 sequence: CASSWGGRAREQYF. The CDR3 DNA is TGCGCCAGCAGCTGGGGGGGCAGGGCCCGCGAGCAGTACTTC.

In DNA form, the CDR3 reads TGTGCCAGCAGGCGAATCGCGGGACAGTTGTCTGGGGCCAACGTCCTGACTTTC. Its protein product is CASRRIAGQLSGANVLTF. The chain employs TRBV6-6 and TRBJ2-6, with a weak D call TRBD1 (7 bases). V was cut by 6 bases and J by 1 base, with 19 bases left in between. This CDR3 spans 18 amino acids. CDR1 is MNHNY and CDR2 is SVGAGI in the germline V gene (reference sequence).

This chain joins TRBV9 and TRBJ2-1, with 8 bases matching TRBD2. Unmatched junction bases numbered 8, after V lost 0 bases and J lost 6 bases. The CDR3 covers 16 residues. Germline V gene data show CDR1 as SGDLS and CDR2 as YYNGEE. The DNA of the CDR3 is TGTGCCAGCAGCGTAGTAGGAAGCGGGGGCCTCAATGAGCAGTTCTTC. Protein product: CASSVVGSGGLNEQFF. Full variable domain (missing parts from reference TRBV9 and TRBJ2-1): DSGVTQTPKHLITATGQRVTLRCSPRSGDLSVYWYQQSLDQGLQFLIQYYNGEERAKGNILERFSAQQFPDLHSELNLSSLELGDSALYFCASSVVGSGGLNEQFFGPGTRLTVL.

The chain recombines TRBV10-3 with TRBJ1-1; no firm D call. CDR3 length: 13 amino acids. Trimming shortened V by 0 bases and J by 5 bases, and 7 bases separated the two germline ends. CDR1 is ENHRY and CDR2 is SYGVKD in the germline V gene. CDR3 sequence: CAISESDWTEAFF. CDR3 DNA: TGTGCCATCAGTGAGTCGGACTGGACTGAAGCTTTCTTT.

This clone was observed a single time. V usage is TRBV5-6 and J usage is TRBJ1-3; tentatively, D is TRBD1 (6 bases). This CDR3 region has 12 residues. The germline V gene has CDR1 SGHDT and CDR2 YYEEEE. The V end lost 5 bases, the J end lost 4 bases, and 7 bases lay between the germline ends. The DNA for the CDR3 is TGTGCCAGCAGGCAGGGGGGAAACACCATATATTTT. This sequence encodes CASRQGGNTIYF.

The chain recombines TRBV24-1 with TRBJ2-1, with D perhaps TRBD1 (6 bases). CDR3 length equals 13 residues. Per germline, CDR1 KGHDR and CDR2 SFDVKD. The ends were cut back, 4 bases at V and 7 bases at J, with 10 bases in the middle. CDR3 sequence reads: CATSEGARNEQFF. The CDR3 nucleotides read TGTGCCACCAGTGAGGGGGCGAGGAATGAGCAGTTCTTC.

The sample holds one count of this clone. One junction end does not reproduce the germline sequence, and a read error may be involved. The V gene is TRBV5-1, the J gene TRBJ2-7; 8 nucleotides agree with TRBD1. CDR1 SGHRS and CDR2 YFSETQ come from the germline V gene. This CDR3 has 15 amino acids. This CDR3 reads CASSFQGAGNYEQCF. The CDR3 coding sequence is TGCGCCAGCAGCTTTCAGGGGGCCGGGAACTACGAGCAGTGCTTC.